This TCR beta chain is from a study of blood T cell repertoires in COVID-19. The cohort comprised adults aged 18 to 89 years residing in under 25 US areas. Two negative PCRs, clearance, or symptom resolution had been documented for recovered Cohort 3 donors. Libraries were prepared by immunoSEQ multiplex PCR; TCRdb keeps only in-frame clonotypes and omits some of them. Of under 350,000 clones in the sample, around nine tenths were seen once. CDR3 length equals 14 residues. Trimming removed 2 bases from V and 7 bases from J, with 9 bases in between. Germline-derived CDR1 and CDR2 are MNHEY and SVGAGI. The sample taken for sequencing was PBMCs or T cells enriched from blood (not recorded which). The clonotype originates from a woman in her forties who had recovered from COVID-19. The genes are TRBV6-5 and TRBJ1-6; D is perhaps TRBD1 (6 bases). CDR3 sequence: CASSYPDSNSPLHF. The CDR3, as DNA: TGTGCCAGCAGTTACCCGGACAGCAATTCACCCCTCCACTTT.